This T cell receptor beta chain is drawn from a study of T-cell memory formation after mild COVID-19. Study conclusions and caveats: In second-wave clones peaking day 37, SARS-CoV-2 specificity remained unconfirmed. The main location of contracting CD4+ clones was CM and EM, and that of contracting CD8+ clones was EMRA.

Trimming stripped 3 bases from V and 5 bases from J, with 16 bases between. The CDR3 runs to 15 residues. Germline CDR1 and CDR2: SGHDT and YYEEEE. This clonotype was detected a few times. The antigen is not known. MiXCR was run by TCRdb on the 5' RACE reads, yielding one entry per CDR3 protein. Altogether over 150,000 distinct CDR3 sequences are present, around 20% being singletons, with the ten largest covering more than 3%. J is TRBJ2-3 and V is TRBV5-6, with D possibly TRBD2 on 6 matching bases. The receptor comes from a man younger than 35 who had mild COVID-19 (a few samples of this study predate the infection). Cell type and time point are not known. Sequencing was done on a sample of PBMCs or a T cell subset sorted from them (not recorded which). CDR3 sequence reads: CASSSAGAGKDTQYF. The CDR3, as DNA: TGTGCCAGCAGCTCGGCGGGCGCGGGGAAAGATACGCAGTATTTT.